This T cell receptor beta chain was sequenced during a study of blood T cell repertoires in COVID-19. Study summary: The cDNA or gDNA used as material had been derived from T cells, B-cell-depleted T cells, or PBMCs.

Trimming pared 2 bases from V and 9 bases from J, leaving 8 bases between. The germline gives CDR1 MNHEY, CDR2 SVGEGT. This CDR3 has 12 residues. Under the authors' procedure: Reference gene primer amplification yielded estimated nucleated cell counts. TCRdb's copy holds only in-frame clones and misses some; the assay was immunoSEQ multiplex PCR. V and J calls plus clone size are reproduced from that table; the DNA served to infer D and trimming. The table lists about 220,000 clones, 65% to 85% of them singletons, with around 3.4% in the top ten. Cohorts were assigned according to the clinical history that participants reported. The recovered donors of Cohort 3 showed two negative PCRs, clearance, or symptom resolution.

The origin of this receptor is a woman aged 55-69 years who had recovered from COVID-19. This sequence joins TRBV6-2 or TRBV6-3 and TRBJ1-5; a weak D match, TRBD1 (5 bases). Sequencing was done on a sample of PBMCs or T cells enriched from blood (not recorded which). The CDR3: CASSYAQGPQHF. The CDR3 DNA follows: TGTGCCAGCAGTTACGCCCAGGGGCCCCAGCATTTT.